This T cell receptor beta chain stems from a study of shared clonotypes between healthy human individuals. Study results and limitations: The researchers took only blood, and tissue repertoires probably look different.

Only in-frame clones appear in the TCRdb table, and some are missing; sequencing was by immunoSEQ multiplex PCR. The sample carries 300,000 to 400,000 clones, approximately 74% recorded once. Within Nashville, Tennessee resided all donors, each a Caucasian adult. The CDR3 contains 17 residues. Germline lookup yields CDR1 MNHNS and CDR2 SASEGT. V was pared by 4 bases and J by 0 bases, with 9 bases of the junction left unmatched. In this sample, this clone turned up many times. As yet, its antigen is unknown. The receptor was derived from a man aged 30 to 45 in good health. Material: memory CD4+ T cells sorted from blood. Noted subset: CD45RA-negative fraction. V usage is TRBV6-1 and J usage is TRBJ2-1; TRBD2 aligns across 7 bases. The CDR3 nucleotides are TGTGCCAGCAGTGGGGGATCGGCGGGGGTCTCCTACAATGAGCAGTTCTTC. It codes for CASSGGSAGVSYNEQFF.